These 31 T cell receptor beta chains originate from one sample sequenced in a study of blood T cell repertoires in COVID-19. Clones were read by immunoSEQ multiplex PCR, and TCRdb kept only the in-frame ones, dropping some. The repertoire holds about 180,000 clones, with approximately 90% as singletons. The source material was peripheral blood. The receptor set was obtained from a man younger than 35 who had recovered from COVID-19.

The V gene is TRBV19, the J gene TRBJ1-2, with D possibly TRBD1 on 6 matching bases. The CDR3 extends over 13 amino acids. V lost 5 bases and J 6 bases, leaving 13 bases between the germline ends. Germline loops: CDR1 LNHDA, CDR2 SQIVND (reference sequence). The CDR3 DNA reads TGTGCCAGTAGTTCTCCCGGGACAAATGGCTACACCTTC. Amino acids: CASSSPGTNGYTF. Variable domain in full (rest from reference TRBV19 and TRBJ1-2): DGGITQSPKYLFRKEGQNVTLSCEQNLNHDAMYWYRQDPGQGLRLIYYSQIVNDFQKGDIAEGYSVSREKKESFPLTVTSAQKNPTAFYLCASSSPGTNGYTFGSGTRLTVV.

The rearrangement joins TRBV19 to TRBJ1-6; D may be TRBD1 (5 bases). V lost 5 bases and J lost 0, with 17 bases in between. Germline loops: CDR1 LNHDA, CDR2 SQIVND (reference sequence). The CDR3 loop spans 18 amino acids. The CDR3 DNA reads TGTGCCAGTAGTCGAGGACGTGCGGGGGGCTCCTATAATTCACCCCTCCACTTT. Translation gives CASSRGRAGGSYNSPLHF.

The CDR3 sequence is CASSARTENTGELFF. The DNA for the CDR3 is TGTGCCAGCAGCGCCCGGACAGAGAACACCGGGGAGCTGTTTTTT. This sequence joins TRBV7-9 and TRBJ2-2; maybe TRBD1 (6 bases). The length of the CDR3 is 15 residues. CDR1 SEHNR and CDR2 FQNEAQ come from the germline V gene (reference sequence). V gave up 5 bases and J gave up 1 base, with 11 bases separating them.

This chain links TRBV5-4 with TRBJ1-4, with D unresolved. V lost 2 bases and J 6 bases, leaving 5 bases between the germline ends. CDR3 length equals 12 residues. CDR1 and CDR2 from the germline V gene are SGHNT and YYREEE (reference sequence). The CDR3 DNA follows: TGTGCCAGCAGCTTCAGCGATGAAAAACTGTTTTTT. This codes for CASSFSDEKLFF.

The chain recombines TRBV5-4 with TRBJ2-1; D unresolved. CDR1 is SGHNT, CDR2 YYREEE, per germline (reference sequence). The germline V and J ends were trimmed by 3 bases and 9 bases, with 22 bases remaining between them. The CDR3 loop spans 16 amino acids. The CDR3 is CASSSPGSLNGFEQFF. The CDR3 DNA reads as TGTGCCAGCAGCTCCCCGGGTAGCCTCAATGGATTTGAGCAGTTCTTC.

The chain's CDR3 is CASSPGTGRYTQYF. DNA for the CDR3: TGTGCCAGCAGTCCCGGGACAGGGAGGTATACGCAGTATTTT. The chain employs TRBV28 and TRBJ2-3, with TRBD1 matching over 9 bases. This CDR3 has 14 amino acids. Losses at the gene ends were 5 bases for V and 7 bases for J; bases not matched to a gene: 7. Germline CDR1 MDHEN, CDR2 SYDVKM.

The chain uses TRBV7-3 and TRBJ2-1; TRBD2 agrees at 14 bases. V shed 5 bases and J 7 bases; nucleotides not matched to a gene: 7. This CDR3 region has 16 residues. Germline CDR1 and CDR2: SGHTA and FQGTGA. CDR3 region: CASSETGTSGRNEQFF. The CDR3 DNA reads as TGTGCCAGCAGCGAGACCGGGACTAGCGGGAGAAATGAGCAGTTCTTC. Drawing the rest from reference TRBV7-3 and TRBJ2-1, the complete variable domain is GAGVSQTPSNKVTEKGKYVELRCDPISGHTALYWYRQSLGQGPEFLIYFQGTGAADDSGLPNDRFFAVRPEGSVSTLKIQRTERGDSAVYLCASSETGTSGRNEQFFGPGTRLTVL.

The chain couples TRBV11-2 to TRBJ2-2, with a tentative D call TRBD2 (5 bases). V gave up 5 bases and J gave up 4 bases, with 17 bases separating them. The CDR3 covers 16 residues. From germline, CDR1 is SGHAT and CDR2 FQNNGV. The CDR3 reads CASSLGVDLITGELFF. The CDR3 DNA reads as TGTGCCAGCAGCCTCGGGGTTGATTTAATCACCGGGGAGCTGTTTTTT.

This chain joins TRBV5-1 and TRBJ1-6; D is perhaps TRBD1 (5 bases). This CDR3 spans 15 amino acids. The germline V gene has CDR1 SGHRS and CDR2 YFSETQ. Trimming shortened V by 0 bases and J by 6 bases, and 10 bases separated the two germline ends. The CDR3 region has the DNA TGCGCCAGCAGCTTGGAGGGGCAGGCTAATTCACCCCTCCACTTT. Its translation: CASSLEGQANSPLHF.

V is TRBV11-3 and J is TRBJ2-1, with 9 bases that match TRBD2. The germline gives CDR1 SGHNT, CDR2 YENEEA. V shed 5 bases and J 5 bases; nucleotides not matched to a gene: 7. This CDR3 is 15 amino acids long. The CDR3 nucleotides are TGTGCCAGCAGCCAGACTAGCGGAGTCCACAATGAGCAGTTCTTC. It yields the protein CASSQTSGVHNEQFF.

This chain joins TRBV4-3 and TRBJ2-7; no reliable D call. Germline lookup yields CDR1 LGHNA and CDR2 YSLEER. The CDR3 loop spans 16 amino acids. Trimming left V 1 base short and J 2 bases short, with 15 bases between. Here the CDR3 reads CASSQATPSVTYEQYF. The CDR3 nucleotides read TGCGCCAGCAGCCAAGCGACGCCCAGCGTGACCTACGAGCAGTACTTC.

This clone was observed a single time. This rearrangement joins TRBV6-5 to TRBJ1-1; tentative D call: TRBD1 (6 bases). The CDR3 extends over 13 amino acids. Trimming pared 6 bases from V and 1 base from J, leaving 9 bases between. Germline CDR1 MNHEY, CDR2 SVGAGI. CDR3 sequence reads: CASRRQANTEAFF. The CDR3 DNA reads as TGTGCCAGCAGACGACAGGCGAACACTGAAGCTTTCTTT.

In nucleotides, the CDR3 is TGTGCCACCCAGGGGTCTTCGAGCACTGAAGCTTTCTTT. It specifies CATQGSSSTEAFF. The chain couples TRBV18 to TRBJ1-1; tentative D call: TRBD1 (6 bases). The CDR3 contains 13 residues. Trimming took 10 bases from V and 4 from J, leaving 16 bases between them. Per germline, CDR1 KGHSH and CDR2 LQKENI.

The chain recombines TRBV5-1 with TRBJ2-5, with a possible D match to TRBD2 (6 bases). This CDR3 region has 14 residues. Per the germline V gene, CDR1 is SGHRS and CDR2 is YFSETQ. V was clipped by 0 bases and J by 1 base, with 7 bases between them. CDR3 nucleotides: TGCGCCAGCAGCTTGGTGCGGGGCCAAGAGACCCAGTACTTC. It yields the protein CASSLVRGQETQYF. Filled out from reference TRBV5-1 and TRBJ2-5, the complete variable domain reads KAGVTQTPRYLIKTRGQQVTLSCSPISGHRSVSWYQQTPGQGLQFLFEYFSETQRNKGNFPGRFSGRQFSNSRSEMNVSTLELGDSALYLCASSLVRGQETQYFGPGTRLLVL.

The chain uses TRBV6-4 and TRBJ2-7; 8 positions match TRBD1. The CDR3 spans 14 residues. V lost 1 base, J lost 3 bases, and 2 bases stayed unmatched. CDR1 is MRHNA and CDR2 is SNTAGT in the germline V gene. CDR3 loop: CASSDWTGSYEQYF. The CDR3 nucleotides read TGTGCCAGCAGTGACTGGACAGGGAGCTACGAGCAGTACTTC.

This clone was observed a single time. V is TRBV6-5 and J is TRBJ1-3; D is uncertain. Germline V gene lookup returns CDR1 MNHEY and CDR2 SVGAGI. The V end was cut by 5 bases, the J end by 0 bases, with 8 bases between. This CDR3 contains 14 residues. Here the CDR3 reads CASSPSISGNTIYF. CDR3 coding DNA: TGTGCCAGCAGTCCATCTATCTCTGGAAACACCATATATTTT.

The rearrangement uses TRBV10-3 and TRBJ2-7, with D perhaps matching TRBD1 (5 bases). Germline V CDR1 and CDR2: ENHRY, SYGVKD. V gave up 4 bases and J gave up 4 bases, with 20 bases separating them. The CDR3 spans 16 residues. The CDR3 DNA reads TGTGCCATCAGTGGGGCCCAGGGCTCCGAGAGGTACGAGCAGTACTTC. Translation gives CAISGAQGSERYEQYF.

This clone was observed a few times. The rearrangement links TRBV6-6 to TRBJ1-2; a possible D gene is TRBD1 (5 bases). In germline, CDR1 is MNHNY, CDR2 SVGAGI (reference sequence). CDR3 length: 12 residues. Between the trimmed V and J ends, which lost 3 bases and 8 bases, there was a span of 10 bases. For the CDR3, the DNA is TGTGCCAGCAGTTATCAGGGCGGCGGCTACACCTTC. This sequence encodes CASSYQGGGYTF.

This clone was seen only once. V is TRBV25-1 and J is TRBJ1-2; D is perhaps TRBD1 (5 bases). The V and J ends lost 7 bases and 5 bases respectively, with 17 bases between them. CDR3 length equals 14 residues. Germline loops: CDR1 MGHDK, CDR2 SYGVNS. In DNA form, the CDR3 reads TGTGCCAGCACCCCTGCAGGGATTATATATGGCTACACCTTC. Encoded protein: CASTPAGIIYGYTF.

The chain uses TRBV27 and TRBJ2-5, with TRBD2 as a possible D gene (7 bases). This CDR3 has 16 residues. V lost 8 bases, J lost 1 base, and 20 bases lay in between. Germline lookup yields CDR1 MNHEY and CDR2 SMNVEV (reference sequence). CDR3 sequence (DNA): TGTGCCAGCGCCTCTGAAGCGGGACAAGTCCAAGAGACCCAGTACTTC. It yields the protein CASASEAGQVQETQYF.

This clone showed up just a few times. CDR3 DNA sequence: TGTGCCAGCAGCGGGACAGGGGATCAGCCCCAGCATTTT. Translating gives CASSGTGDQPQHF. The V gene is TRBV2, the J gene TRBJ1-5; 10 nucleotides agree with TRBD1. The junction had 1 base not matched to a gene; V was cut back by 6 bases and J by 5 bases. This CDR3 is built from 13 residues. Germline V lookup: CDR1 SNHLY, CDR2 FYNNEI.

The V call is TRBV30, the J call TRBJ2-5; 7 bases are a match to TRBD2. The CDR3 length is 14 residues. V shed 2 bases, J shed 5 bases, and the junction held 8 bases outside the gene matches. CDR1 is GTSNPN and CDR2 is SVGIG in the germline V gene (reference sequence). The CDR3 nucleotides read TGTGCCTGGAGTCTCGGGGAGGGCTCTGAGACCCAGTACTTC. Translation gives CAWSLGEGSETQYF.

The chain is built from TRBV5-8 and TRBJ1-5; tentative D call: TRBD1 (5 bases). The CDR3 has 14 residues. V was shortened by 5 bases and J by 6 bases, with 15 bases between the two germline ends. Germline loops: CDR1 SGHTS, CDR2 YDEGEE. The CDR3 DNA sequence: TGTGCCAGCAGTAAACTGACAGAAGGTCAGCCCCAGCATTTT. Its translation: CASSKLTEGQPQHF.

CDR3 in DNA: TGTGCCAGCAGTGAAACAGGGAACTATGGCTACACCTTC. Translated: CASSETGNYGYTF. The rearrangement joins TRBV2 to TRBJ1-2, with a tentative D call TRBD1 (6 bases). With 2 bases removed from V and 2 bases from J, the gap between germline ends came to 6 bases. Looked up from germline, CDR1 is SNHLY and CDR2 is FYNNEI. The CDR3 totals 13 residues.

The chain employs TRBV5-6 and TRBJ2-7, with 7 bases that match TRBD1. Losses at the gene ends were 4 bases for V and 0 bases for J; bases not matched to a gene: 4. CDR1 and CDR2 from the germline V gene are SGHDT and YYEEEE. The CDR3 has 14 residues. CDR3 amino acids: CASSPTGISYEQYF. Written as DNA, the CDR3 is TGTGCCAGCAGCCCGACAGGGATCTCCTACGAGCAGTACTTC.

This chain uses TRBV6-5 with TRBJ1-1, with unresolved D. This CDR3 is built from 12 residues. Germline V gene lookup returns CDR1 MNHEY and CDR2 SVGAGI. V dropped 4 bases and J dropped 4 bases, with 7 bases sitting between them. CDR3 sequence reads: CASSLEGTEAFF. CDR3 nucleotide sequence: TGTGCCAGCAGTTTGGAGGGCACTGAAGCTTTCTTT.

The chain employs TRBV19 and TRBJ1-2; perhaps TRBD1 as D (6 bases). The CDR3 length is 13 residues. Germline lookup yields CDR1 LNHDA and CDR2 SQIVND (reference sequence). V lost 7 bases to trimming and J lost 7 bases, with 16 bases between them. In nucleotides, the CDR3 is TGTGCCAGTATTGGGACAACTTACTTTGGCTACACCTTC. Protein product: CASIGTTYFGYTF.

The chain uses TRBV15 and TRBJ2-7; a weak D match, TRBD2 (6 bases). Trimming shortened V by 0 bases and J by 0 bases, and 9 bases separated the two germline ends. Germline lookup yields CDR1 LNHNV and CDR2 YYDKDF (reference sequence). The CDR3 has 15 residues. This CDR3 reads CATSRDGGTSYEQYF. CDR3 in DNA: TGTGCCACCAGCAGAGATGGGGGGACCTCCTACGAGCAGTACTTC.

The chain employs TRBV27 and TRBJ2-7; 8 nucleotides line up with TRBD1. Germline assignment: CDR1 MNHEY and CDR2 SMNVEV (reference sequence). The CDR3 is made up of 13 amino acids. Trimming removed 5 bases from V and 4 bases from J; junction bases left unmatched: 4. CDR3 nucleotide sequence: TGTGCCAGCAGTCCCCGGACAGGGTACGAGCAGTACTTC. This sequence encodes CASSPRTGYEQYF.

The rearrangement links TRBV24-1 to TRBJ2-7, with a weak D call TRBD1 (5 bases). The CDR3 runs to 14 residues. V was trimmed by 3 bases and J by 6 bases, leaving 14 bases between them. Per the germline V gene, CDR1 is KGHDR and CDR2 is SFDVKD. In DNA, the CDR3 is TGTGCCACCAGTGATACGTCGGCAGGGCGCGAGCAGTACTTC. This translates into CATSDTSAGREQYF.

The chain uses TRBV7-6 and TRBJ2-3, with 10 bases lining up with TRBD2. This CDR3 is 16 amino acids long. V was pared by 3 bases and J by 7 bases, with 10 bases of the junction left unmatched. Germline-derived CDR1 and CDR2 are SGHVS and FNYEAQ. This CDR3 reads CASSFQAGGPENTQYF. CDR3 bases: TGTGCCAGCAGCTTCCAAGCGGGAGGGCCCGAAAATACGCAGTATTTT.